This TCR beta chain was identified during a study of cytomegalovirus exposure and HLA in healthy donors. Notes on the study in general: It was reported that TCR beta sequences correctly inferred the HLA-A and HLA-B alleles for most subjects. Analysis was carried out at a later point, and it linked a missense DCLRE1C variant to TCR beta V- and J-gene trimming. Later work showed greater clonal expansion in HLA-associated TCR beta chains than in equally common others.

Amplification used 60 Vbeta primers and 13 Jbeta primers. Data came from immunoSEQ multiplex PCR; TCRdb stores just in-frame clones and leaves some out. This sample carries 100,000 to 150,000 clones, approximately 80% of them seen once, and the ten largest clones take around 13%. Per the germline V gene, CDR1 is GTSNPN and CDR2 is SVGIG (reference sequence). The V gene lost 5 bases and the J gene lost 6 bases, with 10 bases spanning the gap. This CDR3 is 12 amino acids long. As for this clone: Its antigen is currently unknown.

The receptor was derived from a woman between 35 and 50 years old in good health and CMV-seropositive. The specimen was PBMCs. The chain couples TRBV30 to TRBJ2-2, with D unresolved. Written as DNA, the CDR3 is TGTGCCTGGCACCCGAGCCCCGGGGAGCTGTTTTTT. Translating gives CAWHPSPGELFF.